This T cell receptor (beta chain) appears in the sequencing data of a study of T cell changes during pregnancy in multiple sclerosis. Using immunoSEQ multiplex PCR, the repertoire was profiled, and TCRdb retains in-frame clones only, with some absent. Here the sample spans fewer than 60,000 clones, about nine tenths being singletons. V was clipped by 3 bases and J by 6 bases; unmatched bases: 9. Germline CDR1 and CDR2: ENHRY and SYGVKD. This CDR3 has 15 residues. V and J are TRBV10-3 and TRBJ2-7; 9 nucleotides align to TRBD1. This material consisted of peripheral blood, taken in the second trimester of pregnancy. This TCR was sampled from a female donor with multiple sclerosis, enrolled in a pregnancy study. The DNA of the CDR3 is TGTGCCATCAGTGATAGTCGGGACAGGGTCGGCGAGCAGTACTTC. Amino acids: CAISDSRDRVGEQYF.